A selection of T cell receptor beta chains follows, all from one sample in a study of blood T cells in healthy people across ages. TCRdb redid the calling of the 5' RACE reads with MiXCR, one entry per CDR3 protein. The data hold around 1,900,000 distinct CDR3 sequences, with 39% observed a single time. Sequencing was performed on blood. The origin of the receptors is a human donor in good health. Both conserved end residues are part of each CDR3. D genes are given only for firm matches. Expanded clones are given a class, and other clones once, few, many or no size at all.

d_gene	v_gene	abundance	j_gene	CDR3nt	CDR3aa
NA	TRBV15	few	TRBJ2-3	TGTGCCACCAGCAATGGACACGTCACAGATACGCAGTATTTT	CATSNGHVTDTQYF
NA	TRBV9	NA	TRBJ2-7	TGTGCCAGCAGCGTAGAGGCGAACGGGGCCTACGAGCAGTACTTC	CASSVEANGAYEQYF
NA	TRBV5-1	few	TRBJ1-2	TGCGCCAGCAGCTTGGTCTTGGACAGTAGGTCTGGCTACACCTTC	CASSLVLDSRSGYTF
NA	TRBV4-1	NA	TRBJ2-5	TGCGCCAGCAGCCCCGGCCCGCAACAGGGAGGGGAGACCCAGTACTTC	CASSPGPQQGGETQYF
TRBD1	TRBV24-1	NA	TRBJ1-1	TGTGCCACCAGGGGGACAGTTTCCACTGAAGCTTTCTTT	CATRGTVSTEAFF
TRBD2	TRBV5-1	NA	TRBJ2-1	TGCGCCAGCAAAACGGGACTACCGGGCGATGAGCAGTTCTTC	CASKTGLPGDEQFF
TRBD1	TRBV5-1	NA	TRBJ2-3	TGCGCCAGCAGCATATCCGGGACAGGGACAGGGGATACGCAGTATTTT	CASSISGTGTGDTQYF
NA	TRBV7-9	few	TRBJ2-3	TGTGCCAGCAGCTTAGCCTCGCGGTCGGGCGGTACGCAGTATTTT	CASSLASRSGGTQYF
NA	TRBV5-1	NA	TRBJ2-4	TGCGCCAGCAGCTTGATAGGAGCCAAAAACATTCAGTACTTC	CASSLIGAKNIQYF
NA	TRBV27	few	TRBJ1-2	TGTGCCAGCAGTTTATCTCTCTCCTCAGGAATTGGGTATGGCTACACCTTC	CASSLSLSSGIGYGYTF
NA	TRBV5-1	few	TRBJ2-6	TGCGCCAGCAGCTCCATCCCGGGAGGGGCCAACGTCCTGACTTTC	CASSSIPGGANVLTF
TRBD1	TRBV6-1	NA	TRBJ2-5	TGTGCCAGCAGTGATCGACAGGGGATGATCTATGAGACCCAGTACTTC	CASSDRQGMIYETQYF
NA	TRBV6-2/TRBV6-3	NA	TRBJ1-1	TGTGCCAGCAGGCACTACAGAAGCACTGAAGCTTTCTTT	CASRHYRSTEAFF
TRBD1	TRBV6-5	NA	TRBJ1-4	TGTGCCAGCAGTTATGACAGGGAGGACAGCGAAAAACTGTTTTTT	CASSYDREDSEKLFF
NA	TRBV6-6	NA	TRBJ2-3	TGTGCCAGCAGGTACTCCCACACAGATACGCAGTATTTT	CASRYSHTDTQYF
NA	TRBV20-1	NA	TRBJ1-1	TGCAGTGCTAGAGATAATGAAGCTTTCTTT	CSARDNEAFF
NA	TRBV29-1	once	TRBJ2-5	TGCAGCGCGCAATCTGGGAGTATTTGTGAGACCCAGTACTTC	CSAQSGSICETQYF
NA	TRBV29-1	NA	TRBJ2-7	TGCAGCGCTTGGAGACTCGGCTCCTACGAGCAGTACTTC	CSAWRLGSYEQYF
TRBD1	TRBV15	few	TRBJ1-6	TGTGCCACCAGCAAAGGACAGGGGTATAATTCACCCCTCCACTTT	CATSKGQGYNSPLHF
NA	TRBV10-3	NA	TRBJ2-3	TGTGCCATCAGTGAGGGCAGCCTCGCAGATACGCAGTATTTT	CAISEGSLADTQYF
TRBD2	TRBV20-1	few	TRBJ2-1	TGCAGTGCTAGAGACGAGCGGGGGGATCCTCTCCTCCGCAATGAGCAGTTCTTC	CSARDERGDPLLRNEQFF
TRBD2	TRBV20-1	few	TRBJ2-7	TGCAGTGCTAGAGTTGCGGGGGGGCCAGGCGAGCAGTACTTC	CSARVAGGPGEQYF
TRBD2	TRBV7-8	once	TRBJ2-1	TGTGCCAGCAGCACCCTGCCTAGAAGCGGGGGGCTTAGTGAGCAGTTCTTC	CASSTLPRSGGLSEQFF
NA	TRBV3-1	NA	TRBJ1-2	TGTGCCAGCAGCCTCCGGAACGTCGTGACGGGGGGCTACACCTTC	CASSLRNVVTGGYTF
NA	TRBV7-2	few	TRBJ2-7	TGTGCCAGCAGCTACAGGGTTCTCCTCTCCTACGAGCAGTACTTC	CASSYRVLLSYEQYF
TRBD2	TRBV29-1	NA	TRBJ2-3	TGCAGCGTTGAAAACCCTGTTGGGGGGGTGGCAGATACGCAGTATTTT	CSVENPVGGVADTQYF
TRBD2	TRBV5-8	NA	TRBJ2-5	TGTGCCAGCAGCTATTTCCAAACGGGGGGGCTGCAAGAGACCCAGTACTTC	CASSYFQTGGLQETQYF
TRBD1	TRBV20-1	NA	TRBJ2-1	TGCAGTCCTACCGGGACAGCAAATGAGCAGTTCTTC	CSPTGTANEQFF
TRBD1	TRBV7-6	few	TRBJ2-3	TGTGCCAGCAGCTTCGTACACCGGGACAGGGGTACAGATACGCAGTATTTT	CASSFVHRDRGTDTQYF
TRBD2	TRBV6-5	many	TRBJ2-6	TGTGCCAGCCGACTAGCCTCTGGGGCCAACGTCCTGACTTTC	CASRLASGANVLTF
NA	TRBV28	NA	TRBJ1-2	TGTGCCAGTCGGCCTGACCTCCGAGGCTACACCTTC	CASRPDLRGYTF
NA	TRBV7-2	many	TRBJ1-2	TGTGCCAGCAGCTCATACAGGGTTGGATATGGCTACACCTTC	CASSSYRVGYGYTF
TRBD2	TRBV20-1	NA	TRBJ2-3	TGCAGTGCCCCCCCGTTCCAGCCAGCGGGGACCACAGATACGCAGTATTTT	CSAPPFQPAGTTDTQYF
NA	TRBV6-5	NA	TRBJ2-3	TGTGCCACCTCAAGGGGAGGCGCGACAGATACGCAGTATTTT	CATSRGGATDTQYF
NA	TRBV15	many	TRBJ2-3	TGTGCCACCAGCAGAGACAGAGATACGCAGTATTTT	CATSRDRDTQYF
TRBD1	TRBV5-1	NA	TRBJ2-5	TGCGCCAGCAGCGCGCGAGCTCCGGGACAGGGAGCCGAGACCCAGTACTTC	CASSARAPGQGAETQYF
TRBD1	TRBV27	NA	TRBJ2-6	TGTGCCAGCAGGCGGGACAGGGTAAACTCTGGGGCCAACGTCCTGACTTTC	CASRRDRVNSGANVLTF